The sample holds many counts of the clone carrying this TCR beta chain. J lost 0 bases, V lost 5 bases, and 9 bases had no gene match. Germline lookup yields CDR1 LNHNV and CDR2 YYDKDF (reference sequence). The CDR3 sequence is 16 residues long. This entry is derived from a study of regulatory T cells in long-lasting Graves disease. As for time point: newly diagnosed GD, antithyroid drugs for less than 3 months. From PBMCs, RNA was extracted and then used to make the TCR library. Assembly of TCR beta libraries relied on iRepertoire HTBI primers together with Arm-PCR of CDR3 regions. TCRdb re-analysed the multiplex PCR reads in MiXCR, keeping a single row per CDR3 protein. The data hold a few hundred thousand distinct CDR3 sequences, with approximately 12% observed a single time. These same records also appear under a second study, on T cells in Graves' hyperthyroidism and ophthalmopathy.

The sample here was peripheral blood mononuclear cells (PBMCs), taken at new diagnosis, from a patient treated with antithyroid drugs. The source is a woman between 18 and 30 years old with Graves disease. The rearrangement uses TRBV15 and TRBJ2-5; 7 nucleotides match TRBD2. The CDR3 spells CATSEPTSRDQETQYF. CDR3 DNA: TGTGCCACCAGCGAACCGACTAGCCGGGACCAAGAGACCCAGTACTTC.